Shown below are 26 T cell receptor beta chains from a single sample sequenced in a study of OX40 agonist ivuxolimab in advanced cancers. Preparation of the library involved the immunoSEQ multiplex PCR assay. TCRdb re-hosts the immuneACCESS table, in-frame sequences only. Its copies lack some clones; in the studies checked, an unresolved V gene accounts for under half of them, and the cause for the rest is not known. This sample gives 50,000 to 85,000 clones in total; roughly 87% of them show up just once. Clones ranked in the top ten supply approximately 2% of the sample. The material sequenced was CD4+ or CD8+ T cells sorted from blood, taken in a trial of the OX40 agonist ivuxolimab. The receptors come from an adult with an advanced solid tumor such as melanoma, head and neck, liver or kidney cancer.

The CDR3 spells CASSRSLEKLFF. The CDR3, as DNA: TGTGCCAGCAGTAGGTCTCTCGAAAAACTGTTTTTT. This sequence joins TRBV28 and TRBJ1-4; no firm D call. Germline V gene sequence: CDR1 MDHEN, CDR2 SYDVKM. The CDR3 is made up of 12 amino acids. Trimming shortened V by 5 bases and J by 8 bases, and 9 bases separated the two germline ends.

This clone has just one count. The chain uses TRBV7-8 and TRBJ1-5; D gene unclear. Trimming cost V 1 base and J 2 bases, with 6 bases left between them. Germline values: CDR1 SGHVS, CDR2 FQNEAQ. This CDR3 spans 14 amino acids. For the CDR3, the DNA is TGTGCCAGCAGCTTAGAAGCTGGCAATCAGCCCCAGCATTTT. This codes for CASSLEAGNQPQHF.

The chain carries TRBV18 and TRBJ1-5; weak D call: TRBD1 (5 bases). The CDR3 length is 16 residues. From germline, CDR1 is KGHSH and CDR2 LQKENI. V was shortened by 3 bases and J by 0 bases, with 12 bases between the two germline ends. CDR3: CASSPGDHYSNQPQHF. CDR3 DNA: TGTGCCAGCTCACCTGGGGACCACTATAGCAATCAGCCCCAGCATTTT.

V and J are TRBV28 and TRBJ2-7, with D possibly called TRBD1 or TRBD2 (5 bases each). Trimming cost V 5 bases and J 6 bases, with 20 bases left between them. CDR3 length equals 15 residues. CDR1 and CDR2 (germline): MDHEN, SYDVKM. The CDR3 sequence is CASSIAGTEAIEQYF. CDR3 nucleotide sequence: TGTGCCAGCAGTATCGCCGGGACCGAAGCGATCGAGCAGTACTTC.

The V gene is TRBV28, the J gene TRBJ1-5; D remains unclear. Germline-derived CDR1 and CDR2 are MDHEN and SYDVKM. The CDR3 sequence is 12 residues long. V was cut by 4 bases and J by 10 bases, with 11 bases left in between. The chain's CDR3 is CASSSPNRPQHF. CDR3 nucleotides: TGTGCCAGCAGTTCCCCCAACAGACCCCAGCATTTT.

This chain connects TRBV29-1 to TRBJ2-5; no firm D call. V lost 4 bases and J 1 base, leaving 10 bases between the germline ends. The CDR3 consists of 13 residues. Germline V gene lookup returns CDR1 SQVTM and CDR2 ANQGSEA. CDR3 residues: CSVGRTVQETQYF. CDR3 nucleotide sequence: TGCAGCGTTGGACGGACCGTCCAAGAGACCCAGTACTTC.

This chain joins TRBV10-1 and TRBJ2-7; tentatively, D is TRBD1 or TRBD2 (7 bases each). Trimming took off 7 bases at V and 0 bases at J, with 16 bases between the two ends. The CDR3 spans 15 residues. From germline, CDR1 is WNHNN and CDR2 SYGVQD (reference sequence). The CDR3 DNA reads TGCGCCAGCATTCGCAGGGGGGGACCCTCCTACGAGCAGTACTTC. It is translated as CASIRRGGPSYEQYF.

This clone was seen only a few times. The CDR3 loop is CASSQQLGQAYHNEQFF. CDR3 nucleotides: TGTGCCAGCAGCCAACAACTGGGACAGGCGTATCACAATGAGCAGTTCTTC. This chain connects TRBV4-2 to TRBJ2-1; 8 bases line up with TRBD1. With 2 bases clipped from V and 5 bases from J, the junction kept 11 bases outside the gene matches. CDR1 and CDR2 from the germline V gene are LGHNA and YNFKEQ. The CDR3 sequence is 17 residues long.

V and J are TRBV5-1 and TRBJ1-1; D call uncertain. The CDR3 totals 13 residues. Germline lookup yields CDR1 SGHRS and CDR2 YFSETQ. V dropped 0 bases and J dropped 11 bases, with 14 bases sitting between them. Here the CDR3 reads CASSLGTSNLAFF. The CDR3 nucleotides are TGCGCCAGCAGCTTGGGAACGTCCAATTTGGCTTTCTTT.

This chain connects TRBV10-3 to TRBJ2-7; 10 nucleotides agree with TRBD1. The junction had 12 bases not matched to a gene; V was cut back by 7 bases and J by 0 bases. The CDR3 contains 17 residues. CDR1 ENHRY and CDR2 SYGVKD come from the germline V gene. The CDR3 loop is CAIKNPFGTGASYEQYF. CDR3 nucleotides: TGTGCCATCAAGAACCCGTTTGGGACAGGGGCCTCCTACGAGCAGTACTTC.

This chain connects TRBV7-2 to TRBJ2-1; D not resolved. The V and J ends lost 5 bases and 0 bases respectively, with 11 bases between them. The CDR3 covers 15 residues. Germline CDR1 is SGHTA and CDR2 is FQGNSA. The CDR3 DNA reads as TGTGCCAGCAGCCGAAGCCGGAGCTCCTACAATGAGCAGTTCTTC. The encoded protein is CASSRSRSSYNEQFF.

V is TRBV28 and J is TRBJ1-5, with unresolved D. CDR3 size: 13 residues. Trimming removed 2 bases from V and 6 bases from J, with 8 bases in between. In germline, CDR1 is MDHEN, CDR2 SYDVKM. CDR3 region: CASSLGVSQPQHF. CDR3 sequence (DNA): TGTGCCAGCAGTTTAGGGGTAAGTCAGCCCCAGCATTTT.

The genes are TRBV7-6 and TRBJ1-5; 8 bases are shared with TRBD1. Per the germline V gene, CDR1 is SGHVS and CDR2 is FNYEAQ. The CDR3 sequence is 16 residues long. V dropped 0 bases and J dropped 6; count of bases not matched to a gene: 7. The CDR3 spells CASSLAQSGGGQPQHF. The CDR3 coding sequence is TGTGCCAGCAGCTTAGCGCAATCAGGGGGCGGTCAGCCCCAGCATTTT. Based on the CDR3 plus reference TRBV7-6 and TRBJ1-5, the full variable domain is GAGVSQSPRYKVTKRGQDVALRCDPISGHVSLYWYRQALGQGPEFLTYFNYEAQQDKSGLPNDRFSAERPEGSISTLTIQRTEQRDSAMYRCASSLAQSGGGQPQHFGDGTRLSIL.

The rearrangement joins TRBV12-5 to TRBJ1-2; 11 nucleotides align to TRBD1. Losses at the gene ends were 10 bases for V and 3 bases for J; bases not matched to a gene: 16. Germline V gene data show CDR1 as LGHNT and CDR2 as FRNRAP. The CDR3 length is 17 residues. This CDR3 reads CAMPVGQGAVGDYGYTF. As DNA, the CDR3 is TGTGCTATGCCGGTTGGACAGGGGGCTGTCGGGGACTATGGCTACACCTTC.

As regards this clone: Other nucleotide sequences from this sample produce the same CDR3. The V call is TRBV9, the J call TRBJ1-4; 9 bases match TRBD1. CDR1 is SGDLS and CDR2 is YYNGEE in the germline V gene. The CDR3 has 15 residues. Unmatched junction bases numbered 3, after V lost 4 bases and J lost 2 bases. The CDR3 nucleotides read TGTGCCAGCAGCCCACAGGGGGCGACTAATGAAAAACTGTTTTTT. Translating it yields CASSPQGATNEKLFF. The full variable domain, with the rest looked up from reference TRBV9 and TRBJ1-4, is DSGVTQTPKHLITATGQRVTLRCSPRSGDLSVYWYQQSLDQGLQFLIQYYNGEERAKGNILERFSAQQFPDLHSELNLSSLELGDSALYFCASSPQGATNEKLFFGSGTQLSVL.

The V call is TRBV10-3, the J call TRBJ1-1; D is unresolved. Germline V CDR1 and CDR2: ENHRY, SYGVKD. The ends were cut back, 7 bases at V and 1 base at J, with 10 bases in the middle. The CDR3 is 13 residues long. The CDR3 reads CAITTTTNTEAFF. In nucleotides, the CDR3 is TGTGCCATCACTACGACGACGAACACTGAAGCTTTCTTT.

This chain joins TRBV4-3 and TRBJ2-3; D unresolved. With 1 base removed from V and 1 base from J, the gap between germline ends came to 9 bases. This CDR3 has 15 residues. Germline loops: CDR1 LGHNA, CDR2 YSLEER. DNA of the CDR3: TGCGCCAGCAGCCAAGTAGGTCGCGGCACAGATACGCAGTATTTT. Translating gives CASSQVGRGTDTQYF.

The chain is built from TRBV29-1 and TRBJ1-4; D unresolved. The CDR3 is made up of 13 amino acids. Germline V gene data show CDR1 as SQVTM and CDR2 as ANQGSEA. Trimming took 8 bases from V and 5 from J, leaving 15 bases between them. CDR3 loop: CSPSPGTNEKLFF. CDR3 DNA: TGCAGCCCTTCCCCAGGCACCAATGAAAAACTGTTTTTT.

This clone was picked up many times. This chain uses TRBV4-1 with TRBJ1-2, with a possible D match to TRBD1 (6 bases). The length of the CDR3 is 13 residues. The V gene's germline CDR1 is MGHRA and CDR2 YSYEKL. V shed 6 bases and J shed 4 bases, with 12 bases lying between them. CDR3 loop: CASRNDRIYGYTF. CDR3 nucleotide sequence: TGCGCCAGCAGAAACGACAGGATCTATGGCTACACCTTC.

The gene calls are TRBV29-1 and TRBJ2-2; D gene unclear. The CDR3 consists of 15 residues. Deletions cut 3 bases from V and 0 bases from J, with 11 bases between. Germline lookup yields CDR1 SQVTM and CDR2 ANQGSEA. DNA for the CDR3: TGCAGCGTTGATCTGGGCCCTTCGAACACCGGGGAGCTGTTTTTT. This translates into CSVDLGPSNTGELFF.

The rearrangement links TRBV7-2 to TRBJ1-2; 7 positions match TRBD1. CDR1 and CDR2 (germline): SGHTA, FQGNSA. CDR3 size: 15 residues. With 2 bases clipped from V and 5 bases from J, the junction kept 8 bases outside the gene matches. CDR3 nucleotide sequence: TGTGCCAGCAGCTTACACGGGACAGCCGATTATGGCTACACCTTC. Encoded protein: CASSLHGTADYGYTF.

The chain joins TRBV12-2 to TRBJ2-7; the D call TRBD2 from the table was never checked on the DNA. TRBV12-2 is a documented pseudogene. The CDR3 has 15 residues. The DNA of the CDR3 is TGTGCAAGTCGCTTAGAGCTAGCGGATAGCTACGAGCAGTACTTC. This gives the protein CASRLELADSYEQYF.

This chain links TRBV28 with TRBJ2-1; TRBD2 agrees at 11 bases. V gave up 4 bases and J gave up 4 bases; unmatched junction bases: 6. CDR1 is MDHEN, CDR2 SYDVKM, per germline. The CDR3 has 16 residues. CDR3 amino acids: CASSSIAGGNYNEQFF. CDR3 nucleotide sequence: TGTGCCAGCAGTTCAATAGCGGGAGGGAATTACAATGAGCAGTTCTTC. Together with reference TRBV28 and TRBJ2-1, the CDR3 gives the full variable domain: DVKVTQSSRYLVKRTGEKVFLECVQDMDHENMFWYRQDPGLGLRLIYFSYDVKMKEKGDIPEGYSVSREKKERFSLILESASTNQTSMYLCASSSIAGGNYNEQFFGPGTRLTVL.

This chain links TRBV28 with TRBJ1-2, with a possible D match to TRBD1 (6 bases). This CDR3 is 15 amino acids long. The germline V and J ends were trimmed by 5 bases and 1 base, with 14 bases remaining between them. Germline CDR1 and CDR2: MDHEN and SYDVKM. The CDR3 reads CASSPGQVFNYGYTF. CDR3 sequence (DNA): TGTGCCAGCAGTCCGGGACAAGTTTTTAACTATGGCTACACCTTC.

This chain joins TRBV11-2 and TRBJ2-5; TRBD2 agrees at 9 bases. With the DNA end fitting TRBJ2-7 better, the J assignment may be wrong. Germline CDR1 is SGHAT and CDR2 is FQNNGV. This CDR3 is built from 15 residues. CDR3: CASSLASGDTYEQYF. CDR3 nucleotide sequence: TGTGCCAGCAGCTTAGCTAGCGGGGACACCTACGAGCAGTACTTC.

The rearrangement links TRBV5-8 to TRBJ2-3; 7 positions match TRBD2. The CDR3 is 14 amino acids. V shed 4 bases, J shed 8 bases, and the junction held 10 bases outside the gene matches. CDR1 SGHTS and CDR2 YDEGEE come from the germline V gene. CDR3 coding DNA: TGTGCCAGCAGCCCCCGAGGGCGGGGGAGTACGCAGTATTTT. It specifies CASSPRGRGSTQYF.